The 26 T cell receptor beta chains below come from one sample, sequenced in a study of tumor-infiltrating lymphocytes in primary liver carcinoma. The study co-extracted DNA and RNA from 20-30 mg of unsorted bulk tissue. Total RNA amounting to roughly 450 ng was the source from which TCR beta cDNA was made with a constant-region primer. Researchers made the TCR beta libraries by running three nested multiplex PCR rounds with slightly modified ARM-PCR. The first two PCR rounds used TRBV1-TRBV30 forward primers with a C-beta reverse primer, 10 cycles each. TCRdb ran MiXCR on the multiplex PCR reads and lists one entry per CDR3 protein. The top ten clones hold 25% to 30% of a sample with 44,000 or so distinct CDR3 sequences, 70% to 85% of them seen once. Sequencing input: liver tumor tissue from sampling region 5. Subset specified: tumor region T5, tumor centre. These receptors originate from a man aged 35-49 years with primary liver carcinoma and hepatitis B virus infection.

Of note for this clonotype: At one of its ends the junction is not consistent with the germline gene, which may arise from a read error. The V and J genes are TRBV4-1 and TRBJ2-7; 7 nucleotides match TRBD1. Germline-derived CDR1 and CDR2 are MGHRA and YSYEKL. This CDR3 has 16 residues. The CDR3 DNA is TGCGCCAGCAGCCATGGAGGACAGGATTCCTACTACGAGCTGTACTTC. Its protein is CASSHGGQDSYYELYF.

This chain uses TRBV4-1 with TRBJ1-4, with D perhaps matching TRBD1 (5 bases). Germline loops: CDR1 MGHRA, CDR2 YSYEKL. The CDR3 is 18 amino acids. V was pared by 3 bases and J by 3 bases, with 20 bases between. The CDR3 coding sequence is TGCGCCAGCAGCCAGGGACGGGAGAGTCGCACTTCTAATGAAAAACTGTTTTTT. It encodes CASSQGRESRTSNEKLFF.

This clonotype has at least ten counts. The genes are TRBV2 and TRBJ2-7; 10 nucleotides match TRBD1. V shed 0 bases, J shed 5 bases, and the junction held 4 bases outside the gene matches. The CDR3 has 15 residues. Germline V gene lookup returns CDR1 SNHLY and CDR2 FYNNEI. CDR3 DNA sequence: TGTGCCAGCAGTGAAGCGACAGGGGGCAGGAACGAGCAGTACTTC. Its translation: CASSEATGGRNEQYF. The whole variable domain, filled in from reference TRBV2 and TRBJ2-7, reads EPEVTQTPSHQVTQMGQEVILRCVPISNHLYFYWYRQILGQKVEFLVSFYNNEISEKSEIFDDQFSVERPDGSNFTLKIRSTKLEDSAMYFCASSEATGGRNEQYFGPGTRLTVT.

This sequence joins TRBV9 and TRBJ2-3; 11 bases align to TRBD2. The CDR3 spans 19 residues. The V gene end was trimmed by 0 bases and the J gene end by 0 bases; junction bases not matched to a gene: 9. Germline CDR1 and CDR2: SGDLS and YYNGEE. CDR3: CASSVGQGRTSGSTDTQYF. CDR3 DNA: TGTGCCAGCAGCGTAGGACAGGGTAGGACTAGCGGGAGCACAGATACGCAGTATTTT.

This clonotype was found many times. The rearrangement links TRBV28 to TRBJ1-1; no firm D call. Trimming shortened V by 7 bases and J by 1 base, and 13 bases separated the two germline ends. This CDR3 contains 14 residues. From germline, CDR1 is MDHEN and CDR2 SYDVKM. The CDR3 loop is CASTSDGGNTEAFF. The CDR3 bases are TGTGCCAGCACCTCGGACGGAGGGAACACTGAAGCTTTCTTT. Looking up the rest from reference TRBV28 and TRBJ1-1 gives the full variable domain: DVKVTQSSRYLVKRTGEKVFLECVQDMDHENMFWYRQDPGLGLRLIYFSYDVKMKEKGDIPEGYSVSREKKERFSLILESASTNQTSMYLCASTSDGGNTEAFFGQGTRLTVV.

This clonotype has a handful of counts. The chain links TRBV21-1 to TRBJ2-7; the table's TRBD1 call for D was not verified on the DNA. TRBV21-1 is deemed a pseudogene. This CDR3 comprises 16 residues. The CDR3 DNA reads TGTGTCAGCAGCAGCGCCATACACAGGACGCTTGGGGAGCAGTACTTC. It translates to CVSSSAIHRTLGEQYF.

This rearrangement joins TRBV6-6 to TRBJ2-3; D perhaps matches TRBD2 (5 bases). Trimming removed 7 bases from V and 6 bases from J, with 11 bases in between. CDR3 length: 12 residues. Germline CDR1 is MNHNY and CDR2 is SVGAGI (reference sequence). As DNA, the CDR3 is TGTGCCAGCAATTGGGAGCGGGATACGCAGTATTTT. It yields the protein CASNWERDTQYF.

Note on this clonotype: Since the CDR3 does not end with the conserved phenylalanine or tryptophan, this likely comes from a read error. V is TRBV11-2 and J is TRBJ2-6; D is uncertain. The V gene's germline CDR1 is SGHAT and CDR2 FQNNGV. V was cut by 0 bases and J by 2 bases, with 5 bases left in between. The CDR3 sequence is 15 residues long. The CDR3 region is CASSLDRAGANVLTL. The CDR3, as DNA: TGTGCCAGCAGCTTAGACCGGGCTGGGGCCAACGTCCTGACTTTA.

This clonotype was observed at least ten times. Since a much larger clone is just one base distant, this may be a read error. This chain connects TRBV29-1 to TRBJ1-2; TRBD1 aligns across 9 bases. Germline loops: CDR1 SQVTM, CDR2 ANQGSEA. This CDR3 contains 14 residues. CDR3 region: CSVRAGTGNYDYTF. CDR3 in DNA: TGCAGCGTGCGAGCCGGGACAGGGAACTATGACTACACCTTC.

The J gene is TRBJ2-1, the V gene TRBV7-2, with 12 bases fitting TRBD2. Germline values: CDR1 SGHTA, CDR2 FQGNSA. Losses at the gene ends were 4 bases for V and 8 bases for J; bases not matched to a gene: 3. The CDR3 totals 14 residues. DNA for the CDR3: TGTGCCAGCAGCTGGACTAGCGGGACCTATGAGCAGTTCTTC. This sequence encodes CASSWTSGTYEQFF. Supplemented by reference TRBV7-2 and TRBJ2-1, the full variable domain reads GAGVSQSPSNKVTEKGKDVELRCDPISGHTALYWYRQSLGQGLEFLIYFQGNSAPDKSGLPSDRFSAERTGGSVSTLTIQRTQQEDSAVYLCASSWTSGTYEQFFGPGTRLTVL.

This clonotype was counted ten times or more. The chain carries TRBV6-1 and TRBJ2-5, with D possibly being TRBD1 (6 bases). Trimming removed 1 base from V and 6 bases from J, with 9 bases in between. In germline, CDR1 is MNHNS, CDR2 SASEGT. This CDR3 comprises 13 residues. The CDR3 loop is CASSEGTVQTQYF. In DNA form, the CDR3 reads TGTGCCAGCAGTGAAGGGACAGTGCAGACCCAGTACTTC.

Comment on this clonotype: A much larger clone lies one base from this, so it may be a read error. The chain joins TRBV28 to TRBJ2-1, with D possibly matching TRBD2 (5 bases). The CDR3 covers 12 residues. The germline gives CDR1 MDHEN, CDR2 SYDVKM. The CDR3 is CAGSSAVLAQFF. CDR3 in DNA: TGTGCCGGCAGTTCAGCGGTTTTGGCGCAGTTCTTC.

Of note for this clonotype: The junction does not match germline at one end; this may be a read error. V usage is TRBV12-5 and J usage is TRBJ2-1; 10 bases are a match to TRBD2. Per the germline V gene, CDR1 is LGHNT and CDR2 is FRNRAP. There are 16 residues in the CDR3. The CDR3 loop is CASGMVLAGEGNEQFF. CDR3 coding DNA: TGTGCTAGTGGTATGGTGCTAGCGGGAGAGGGGAATGAGCAGTTCTTC.

About this clonotype itself: Germline is not matched at one junction end, which may reflect a read error. The J gene is TRBJ1-1, the V gene TRBV12-3 or TRBV12-4; D uncertain. This CDR3 comprises 15 residues. CDR3 protein: CASRFGTVPNTEAFF. The CDR3 nucleotides are TGTGCCAGCAGATTCGGAACTGTCCCGAACACTGAGGCTTTCTTT.

The count of this clonotype is one. The V and J genes are TRBV29-1 and TRBJ2-5, with TRBD2 matching 7 bases. The CDR3 runs 15 residues. Germline V lookup: CDR1 SQVTM, CDR2 ANQGSEA. The junction had 17 bases not matched to a gene; V was cut back by 4 bases and J by 9 bases. CDR3 sequence: CSVGGRAAKVESQYF. The CDR3 bases are TGCAGCGTTGGTGGGAGGGCCGCTAAGGTGGAGTCCCAGTACTTC.

This clonotype has a handful of counts. V gene TRBV21-1 combines with J gene TRBJ2-7; the table's D call, TRBD1, has no DNA check behind it. TRBV21-1 is termed a pseudogene. The CDR3 consists of 15 residues. The CDR3 sequence is CASISPPRVTYEQYF. DNA for the CDR3: TGTGCCAGCATCAGCCCCCCCCGGGTAACCTACGAGCAGTACTTC.

With respect to this clonotype: A read error may produce the germline difference seen at one junction end. The chain joins TRBV30 to TRBJ2-1, with unresolved D. The CDR3 extends over 11 amino acids. Per germline, CDR1 GTSNPN and CDR2 SVGIG (reference sequence). The CDR3 protein is CAWSPVGEQFF. Here the CDR3 DNA reads TGTGCCTGGAGCCCTGTCGGTGAGCAATTCTTC.

Concerning this clonotype: Relative to the germline gene, one junction end is altered; a read error may explain this. The chain couples TRBV7-9 to TRBJ2-3, with a possible D match to TRBD2 (6 bases). The CDR3 covers 15 residues. Germline lookup yields CDR1 SEHNR and CDR2 FQNEAQ (reference sequence). The CDR3 reads CASSWRDEYTGTQYF. CDR3 DNA: TGTGCCAGCAGCTGGAGGGACGAATACACAGGTACGCAGTATTTT.

On this clonotype: It is likely a read error, because the conserved phenylalanine at the end of the CDR3 is missing. CDR3 in DNA: TGTGCCAGCACCAGGGAGATCCTAGAGACCCAGTACTCC. It specifies CASTREILETQYS. The chain links TRBV6-1 to TRBJ2-5, with D perhaps being TRBD1 or TRBD2 (5 bases each). The CDR3 length is 13 residues. V was cut by 7 bases and J by 4 bases, with 13 bases left in between. Germline V gene sequence: CDR1 MNHNS, CDR2 SASEGT.

Remarks on this clonotype: A much larger clone differs from this one at a single base, so this may be a read error. This chain joins TRBV28 and TRBJ1-5, with D uncertain. The germline CDR1 and CDR2 sequences are MDHEN and SYDVKM. The V end was cut by 5 bases, the J end by 4 bases, with 12 bases between. The CDR3 extends over 14 amino acids. In DNA form, the CDR3 reads TGTGCCAGCAGTCCCCGAATGGGGAATCAGCCCCAGCATTTT. Amino acids: CASSPRMGNQPQHF.

As for this clonotype: A junction end diverges from the germline sequence, so it may reflect a read error. This chain joins TRBV5-4 and TRBJ2-3; 8 nucleotides match TRBD2. This CDR3 has 15 residues. Germline values: CDR1 SGHNT, CDR2 YYREEE (reference sequence). CDR3 in amino acids: CASSLGREGPDMQYF. CDR3 bases: TGTGCCAGCAGCTTGGGCCGGGAGGGGCCAGATATGCAGTATTTT.

The V call is TRBV6-1, the J call TRBJ2-3; D is perhaps TRBD2 (5 bases). Germline values: CDR1 MNHNS, CDR2 SASEGT. The V and J ends lost 9 bases and 5 bases respectively, with 15 bases between them. The CDR3 totals 13 residues. CDR3 nucleotides: TGTGCCAGTAGCCTCGGGGATATAGATACGCAGTATTTT. It encodes CASSLGDIDTQYF.

This chain joins TRBV5-1 and TRBJ2-7, with D possibly TRBD1 on 5 matching bases. The germline gives CDR1 SGHRS, CDR2 YFSETQ. Trimming cost V 5 bases and J 2 bases, with 11 bases left between them. The CDR3 length is 13 residues. DNA for the CDR3: TGCGCCAGCAGGAAGGGGTTCACCTACGAGCAGTACTTC. Amino acids: CASRKGFTYEQYF.

CDR3 loop: CASSLGLAEEDDTQYF. The CDR3 coding sequence is TGTGCCAGCAGCCTGGGACTAGCGGAGGAGGACGATACGCAGTATTTT. The rearrangement uses TRBV11-1 and TRBJ2-3, with 11 bases lining up with TRBD2. This CDR3 is 16 amino acids long. The germline gives CDR1 SGHAT, CDR2 FQDESV (reference sequence). J gave up 6 bases and V 5 bases, and 10 bases lay outside the gene matches.

Turning to this clonotype: At one of its ends the junction is not consistent with the germline gene, which may arise from a read error. The chain combines TRBV4-1 with TRBJ2-7, with unresolved D. The CDR3 totals 14 residues. Germline CDR1 and CDR2: MGHRA and YSYEKL. The DNA for the CDR3 is TGCGCCAGTAGCCAGTTGGAGAGCTCCTACGAGCAGTACTTC. Amino acid sequence: CASSQLESSYEQYF.

Worth noting for this clonotype: A clone one base away is much larger, so this may be a read error. The chain links TRBV28 to TRBJ2-3; no clear D. The CDR3 is 13 amino acids. Germline V gene lookup returns CDR1 MDHEN and CDR2 SYDVKM. Trimming pared 3 bases from V and 2 bases from J, leaving 6 bases between. CDR3 loop: CASSLKNTDTQYF. CDR3 nucleotide sequence: TGTGCCAGCAGTTTGAAGAACACAGATACGCAGTATTTT.